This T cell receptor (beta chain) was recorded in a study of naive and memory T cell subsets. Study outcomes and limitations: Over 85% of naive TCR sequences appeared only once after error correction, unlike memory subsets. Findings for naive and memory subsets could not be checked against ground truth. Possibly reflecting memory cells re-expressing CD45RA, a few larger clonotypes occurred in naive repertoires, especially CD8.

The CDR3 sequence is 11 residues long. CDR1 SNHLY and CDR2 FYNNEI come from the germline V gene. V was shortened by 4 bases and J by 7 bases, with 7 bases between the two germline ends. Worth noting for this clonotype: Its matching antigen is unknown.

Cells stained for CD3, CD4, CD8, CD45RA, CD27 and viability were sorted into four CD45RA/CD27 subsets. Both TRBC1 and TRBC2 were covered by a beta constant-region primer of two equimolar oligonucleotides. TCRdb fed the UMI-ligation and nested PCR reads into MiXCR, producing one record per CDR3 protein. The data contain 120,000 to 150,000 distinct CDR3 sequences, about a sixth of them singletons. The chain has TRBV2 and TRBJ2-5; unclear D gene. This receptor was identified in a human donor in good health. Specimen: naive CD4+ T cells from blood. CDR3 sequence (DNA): TGTGCCAGCAGTGTATCGGCGACCCAGTACTTC. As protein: CASSVSATQYF.